This TCR beta chain was recorded in a study of CD8 T cells in ankylosing spondylitis. This CDR3 spans 14 amino acids. The V gene's germline CDR1 is ENHRY and CDR2 SYGVKD. V was clipped by 7 bases and J by 4 bases; unmatched bases: 7. As concerns this clonotype: Its specificity is unknown.

The authors made TCR beta libraries by quantitative 5'-RACE with molecular barcodes. Via MiXCR, TCRdb re-called the 5' RACE reads, giving one row per CDR3 protein. The table lists some 450,000 distinct CDR3 sequences, roughly 18% of them singletons. The study's findings and limits: Disease-linked clones reportedly concentrated significantly in matched ankylosing spondylitis synovial fluid. Reactive arthritis synovial fluid and blood were previously reported to contain some motif variants. Disease-linked clones were CD8+ and relatively rare in peripheral blood. Blood of patients with ankylosing spondylitis appeared to be characterized by a TCR beta motif of several highly homologous variants.

This chain links TRBV10-3 with TRBJ1-2, with 9 bases fitting TRBD1. The specimen sequenced was blood, either unsorted or a sorted T cell fraction (not recorded which). The TCR comes from a male donor with ankylosing spondylitis. The CDR3, as DNA: TGTGCCATCAAACGACAGGGGGAGGTCTATGGCTACACCTTC. It translates to CAIKRQGEVYGYTF.